A single sample gave rise to the 8 T cell receptor beta chains below, sequenced in a study of T cell responses to AZD1222 COVID-19 vaccine. Only in-frame clones appear in the TCRdb table, and some are missing; sequencing was by immunoSEQ multiplex PCR. The table shows just under 85,000 clones, with 86% occurring only once. The sequences come from peripheral blood, collected on day 0 of AZD1222 vaccination. Receptor source: an adult in good health.

V and J are TRBV27 and TRBJ1-2, with TRBD1 as a possible D gene (5 bases). The CDR3 contains 12 residues. V lost 5 bases and J lost 7, with 11 bases in between. CDR1 is MNHEY and CDR2 is SMNVEV in the germline V gene (reference sequence). This CDR3 reads CASSPSGGGYTF. The CDR3 DNA follows: TGTGCCAGCAGTCCCTCCGGGGGTGGCTACACCTTC.

This chain connects TRBV3-1 (or the pseudogene TRBV3-2) to TRBJ2-7; 8 bases match TRBD2. V shed 2 bases, J shed 6 bases, and the junction held 9 bases outside the gene matches. Germline assignment: CDR1 LGHDT and CDR2 YNNKEL (reference sequence). The CDR3 covers 15 residues. The CDR3 sequence is CASSQNPAGGGEQYF. DNA of the CDR3: TGTGCCAGCAGCCAAAATCCCGCGGGGGGCGGCGAGCAGTACTTC.

This clone came up once. The rearrangement uses TRBV10-2 and TRBJ1-5; TRBD1 agrees at 7 bases. V trimming: 0 bases; J trimming: 5 bases; junction bases outside the gene matches: 10. Germline assignment: CDR1 WSHSY and CDR2 SAAADI. CDR3 length: 17 amino acids. CDR3 sequence: CASSESGGGTVHQPQHF. CDR3 nucleotides: TGCGCCAGCAGTGAGTCAGGGGGTGGGACAGTTCATCAGCCCCAGCATTTT.

A single count supports this clone. The chain combines TRBV13 with TRBJ2-3; D gene ambiguous. Trimming pared 8 bases from V and 4 bases from J, leaving 10 bases between. The CDR3 has 12 amino acids. CDR1 and CDR2 from the germline V gene are PRHDT and FYEKMQ (reference sequence). CDR3 DNA sequence: TGTGCCAGCGAGCGATATGCAGATACGCAGTATTTT. Translated, it gives CASERYADTQYF.

The chain joins TRBV7-9 to TRBJ2-7, with D tentatively TRBD1 (7 bases). There are 15 residues in the CDR3. V lost 1 base, J lost 4 bases, and 14 bases lay in between. Germline V gives CDR1 SEHNR, CDR2 FQNEAQ (reference sequence). The CDR3: CASSLVSEGAYEQYF. In DNA, the CDR3 is TGTGCCAGCAGCTTAGTATCGGAGGGGGCTTACGAGCAGTACTTC.

This clone was counted only a few times. V gene TRBV7-3 combines with J gene TRBJ2-3; 7 positions match TRBD2. The V gene's germline CDR1 is SGHTA and CDR2 FQGTGA. This CDR3 contains 15 residues. The V and J ends lost 4 bases and 0 bases, in that order; junction bases with no gene match: 4. For the CDR3, the DNA is TGTGCCAGCAGCTCTGTAGCGGGTAGCACAGATACGCAGTATTTT. Translated: CASSSVAGSTDTQYF. The full variable domain, with the rest looked up from reference TRBV7-3 and TRBJ2-3, is GAGVSQTPSNKVTEKGKYVELRCDPISGHTALYWYRQSLGQGPEFLIYFQGTGAADDSGLPNDRFFAVRPEGSVSTLKIQRTERGDSAVYLCASSSVAGSTDTQYFGPGTRLTVL.

The rearrangement joins TRBV12-3 or TRBV12-4 to TRBJ2-7; unclear D gene. V was shortened by 3 bases and J by 3 bases, with 6 bases between the two germline ends. This CDR3 contains 12 residues. The CDR3 DNA is TGTGCCAGCAGTTTGGCAGACTACGAGCAGTACTTC. This encodes CASSLADYEQYF.

This clone has a handful of counts. This chain uses TRBV19 with TRBJ2-5; 8 bases align to TRBD2. J lost 5 bases, V lost 6 bases, and 11 bases had no gene match. This CDR3 is 15 amino acids long. CDR1 and CDR2 (germline): LNHDA, SQIVND (reference sequence). For the CDR3, the DNA is TGTGCCAGTAGACGGGAGGGCCGAGTTTCCGAGACCCAGTACTTC. Translated, it gives CASRREGRVSETQYF.